The 32 T cell receptor beta chains presented below share a single source sample, sequenced in a study of blood T cell repertoires in COVID-19. This table comes from immunoSEQ multiplex PCR, and its TCRdb copy is limited to in-frame clones, with some not included. Of 85,000 to 130,000 clones in the sample, 90% to 95% were seen once. Sequences were obtained from peripheral blood. All receptors derive from a man between 60 and 75 years old with acute or convalescent COVID-19.

This clone appeared once. The rearrangement joins TRBV2 to TRBJ2-3, with D tentatively TRBD2 (6 bases). V lost 4 bases and J lost 3, with 11 bases in between. CDR3 length: 14 residues. Germline V lookup: CDR1 SNHLY, CDR2 FYNNEI. CDR3 coding DNA: TGTGCCAGCAGTGGGCTAGCGACAACAGATACGCAGTATTTT. Its protein is CASSGLATTDTQYF.

The chain employs TRBV11-3 and TRBJ2-5; 8 bases agree with TRBD1. J gave up 5 bases and V 5 bases, and 7 bases lay outside the gene matches. The CDR3 covers 14 residues. The germline V gene has CDR1 SGHNT and CDR2 YENEEA. The CDR3 reads CASSRRTGTETQYF. CDR3 sequence (DNA): TGTGCCAGCAGCCGCCGGACAGGGACGGAGACCCAGTACTTC.

The gene calls are TRBV24-1 and TRBJ1-5; D is perhaps TRBD1 (5 bases). The germline gives CDR1 KGHDR, CDR2 SFDVKD. The V end was cut by 7 bases, the J end by 2 bases, with 14 bases between. The CDR3 is 15 residues long. The CDR3 DNA reads as TGTGCCACCAGCGGGGGGGACTGGGGCAATCAGCCCCAGCATTTT. Amino acid sequence: CATSGGDWGNQPQHF.

J is TRBJ1-1 and V is TRBV28, with TRBD1 identical over 7 bases. The CDR3 contains 13 residues. Germline lookup yields CDR1 MDHEN and CDR2 SYDVKM. The J segment lost 1 base and the V segment lost 7 bases, leaving 3 bases of the junction unmatched. CDR3 DNA sequence: TGTGCCAGCATTTGGACAGGGAACACTGAAGCTTTCTTT. This translates into CASIWTGNTEAFF. Full variable domain (remainder filled in from reference TRBV28 and TRBJ1-1): DVKVTQSSRYLVKRTGEKVFLECVQDMDHENMFWYRQDPGLGLRLIYFSYDVKMKEKGDIPEGYSVSREKKERFSLILESASTNQTSMYLCASIWTGNTEAFFGQGTRLTVV.

The chain combines TRBV28 with TRBJ1-4; 8 bases align to TRBD1. With V trimmed by 6 bases and J by 4 bases, 10 bases remained unmatched. CDR1 MDHEN and CDR2 SYDVKM come from the germline V gene. This CDR3 has 16 residues. The CDR3 region is CASSTNFDRGNEKLFF. Written as DNA, the CDR3 is TGTGCCAGCAGCACAAACTTTGACAGGGGTAATGAAAAACTGTTTTTT.

This chain connects TRBV30 to TRBJ1-5; D possibly corresponds to TRBD1 (6 bases). This CDR3 has 15 amino acids. Trimming took off 3 bases at V and 2 bases at J, with 14 bases between the two ends. In germline, CDR1 is GTSNPN, CDR2 SVGIG (reference sequence). The CDR3 sequence is CAWRPGQRRNQPQHF. The CDR3 DNA follows: TGTGCCTGGAGACCCGGACAGAGACGCAATCAGCCCCAGCATTTT.

The chain carries TRBV27 and TRBJ1-6, with 7 nucleotides matching TRBD1. Per germline, CDR1 MNHEY and CDR2 SMNVEV (reference sequence). This CDR3 has 14 residues. J gave up 5 bases and V 5 bases, and 3 bases lay outside the gene matches. The CDR3 region is CASSRQGHNSPLHF. The CDR3 nucleotides read TGTGCCAGCAGTCGACAGGGACATAATTCACCCCTCCACTTT.

The V gene is TRBV11-2, the J gene TRBJ2-1; the match to TRBD2 covers 11 bases. The V and J ends lost 5 bases and 7 bases, in that order; junction bases with no gene match: 4. CDR1 and CDR2 (germline): SGHAT, FQNNGV. The CDR3 runs 14 residues. As DNA, the CDR3 is TGTGCCAGCAGCACTAGCGGGGGACTTAATGAGCAGTTCTTC. Residues: CASSTSGGLNEQFF.

The chain joins TRBV11-1 to TRBJ2-7; TRBD2 is a possible D gene (6 bases). V lost 2 bases and J lost 0, with 11 bases in between. This CDR3 comprises 15 residues. Germline assignment: CDR1 SGHAT and CDR2 FQDESV (reference sequence). CDR3 residues: CASSLLRGSSYEQYF. Written as DNA, the CDR3 is TGTGCCAGCAGCTTATTGCGGGGAAGCTCCTACGAGCAGTACTTC.

CDR3 in DNA: TGTGCCAGTAGTATGCAGAGGAGCTCTGGAAACACCATATATTTT. Amino acids: CASSMQRSSGNTIYF. The V gene is TRBV19, the J gene TRBJ1-3, with D uncertain. The V gene's germline CDR1 is LNHDA and CDR2 SQIVND (reference sequence). V shed 3 bases and J shed 0 bases, with 9 bases lying between them. This CDR3 is 15 amino acids long.

The chain carries TRBV11-2 and TRBJ2-7; D remains ambiguous. Germline CDR1 and CDR2: SGHAT and FQNNGV. This CDR3 has 11 residues. Trimming removed 5 bases at V and 3 bases at J, with 5 bases between. CDR3 in amino acids: CASSQNYEQYF. In DNA, the CDR3 is TGTGCCAGCAGCCAGAACTACGAGCAGTACTTC. The variable domain in full, completed from reference TRBV11-2 and TRBJ2-7, reads EAGVAQSPRYKIIEKRQSVAFWCNPISGHATLYWYQQILGQGPKLLIQFQNNGVVDDSQLPKDRFSAERLKGVDSTLKIQPAKLEDSAVYLCASSQNYEQYFGPGTRLTVT.

The chain joins TRBV18 to TRBJ2-1; 8 nucleotides match TRBD2. J lost 9 bases, V lost 6 bases, and 22 bases had no gene match. This CDR3 is built from 18 residues. Germline V gene lookup returns CDR1 KGHSH and CDR2 LQKENI. CDR3 in amino acids: CASSPAGRIAGGWGEQFF. In nucleotides, the CDR3 is TGTGCCAGCTCCCCCGCGGGGAGGATCGCGGGAGGTTGGGGTGAGCAGTTCTTC.

Of note for this clone: Other DNA sequences in the same sample also yield this CDR3. The V call is TRBV9, the J call TRBJ1-6; D perhaps matches TRBD1 (5 bases). The CDR3 is made up of 14 amino acids. CDR1 SGDLS and CDR2 YYNGEE come from the germline V gene. Trimming stripped 2 bases from V and 6 bases from J, with 9 bases between. The CDR3 spells CASSVGQGNSPLHF. DNA for the CDR3: TGTGCCAGCAGCGTGGGGCAAGGTAATTCACCCCTCCACTTT.

The chain couples TRBV28 to TRBJ1-2, with D perhaps matching TRBD1 (5 bases). Germline values: CDR1 MDHEN, CDR2 SYDVKM. V was shortened by 1 base and J by 1 base, with 13 bases between the two germline ends. This CDR3 is 16 amino acids long. The CDR3 DNA follows: TGTGCCAGCAGTTTATCTTTGGCGGGGGTTAACTATGGCTACACCTTC. Its translation: CASSLSLAGVNYGYTF.

This sequence joins TRBV7-2 and TRBJ1-5; 7 positions match TRBD1. V lost 5 bases to trimming and J lost 4 bases; unmatched junction nucleotides: 2. This CDR3 comprises 13 residues. Germline assignment: CDR1 SGHTA and CDR2 FQGNSA. The CDR3 loop is CASSPRGNQPQHF. The CDR3 nucleotides are TGTGCCAGCAGCCCCAGGGGGAATCAGCCCCAGCATTTT. Full variable domain (rest looked up from reference TRBV7-2 and TRBJ1-5): GAGVSQSPSNKVTEKGKDVELRCDPISGHTALYWYRQSLGQGLEFLIYFQGNSAPDKSGLPSDRFSAERTGGSVSTLTIQRTQQEDSAVYLCASSPRGNQPQHFGDGTRLSIL.

The chain carries TRBV9 and TRBJ1-6, with 10 bases fitting TRBD1. This CDR3 region has 16 residues. Germline V lookup: CDR1 SGDLS, CDR2 YYNGEE. J was trimmed by 7 bases and V by 3 bases; bases with no gene match: 7. The CDR3 is CASSARQGAANSPLHF. As DNA, the CDR3 is TGTGCCAGCAGCGCGCGACAGGGGGCCGCGAATTCACCCCTCCACTTT. The variable domain in full, completed from reference TRBV9 and TRBJ1-6, reads DSGVTQTPKHLITATGQRVTLRCSPRSGDLSVYWYQQSLDQGLQFLIQYYNGEERAKGNILERFSAQQFPDLHSELNLSSLELGDSALYFCASSARQGAANSPLHFGNGTRLTVT.

This chain connects TRBV7-3 to TRBJ1-1; 7 nucleotides match TRBD1. The V gene end was trimmed by 6 bases and the J gene end by 3 bases; junction bases not matched to a gene: 7. Germline-derived CDR1 and CDR2 are SGHTA and FQGTGA. The CDR3 has 14 amino acids. CDR3 nucleotides: TGTGCCAGCAGTCGTGGAGGGGGCGACACTGAAGCTTTCTTT. Translating gives CASSRGGGDTEAFF.

This clone has a single count. The rearrangement links TRBV7-3 to TRBJ2-5; TRBD2 might be the D (6 bases). Germline assignment: CDR1 SGHTA and CDR2 FQGTGA. Between the trimmed V and J ends, which lost 1 base and 5 bases, there was a span of 14 bases. The CDR3 sequence is 15 residues long. For the CDR3, the DNA is TGTGCCAGCAGCTTAAATGGAGGGTCGGCGGAGACCCAGTACTTC. As protein: CASSLNGGSAETQYF.

The chain has TRBV5-1 and TRBJ2-5; D is undetermined. Per the germline V gene, CDR1 is SGHRS and CDR2 is YFSETQ. The CDR3 sequence is 14 residues long. The V end was cut by 0 bases, the J end by 4 bases, with 10 bases between. Here the CDR3 reads CASSLGWAPETQYF. The CDR3 DNA reads TGCGCCAGCAGCTTGGGATGGGCCCCAGAGACCCAGTACTTC.

This chain joins TRBV10-3 and TRBJ2-5; a weak D match, TRBD2 (6 bases). The germline V gene encodes CDR1 ENHRY and CDR2 SYGVKD. V was cut by 8 bases and J by 4 bases, with 14 bases left in between. The CDR3 is 13 amino acids. This chain's CDR3 is CAIGGTVRETQYF. CDR3 bases: TGTGCCATCGGGGGGACGGTCCGAGAGACCCAGTACTTC.

This chain uses TRBV2 with TRBJ1-1; D gene unclear. CDR3 length equals 13 residues. The V end lost 2 bases, the J end lost 0 bases, and 4 bases lay between the germline ends. The germline V gene encodes CDR1 SNHLY and CDR2 FYNNEI. CDR3 loop: CASSENMNTEAFF. CDR3 in DNA: TGTGCCAGCAGTGAAAACATGAACACTGAAGCTTTCTTT. The full variable domain, its missing parts supplied by reference TRBV2 and TRBJ1-1, is EPEVTQTPSHQVTQMGQEVILRCVPISNHLYFYWYRQILGQKVEFLVSFYNNEISEKSEIFDDQFSVERPDGSNFTLKIRSTKLEDSAMYFCASSENMNTEAFFGQGTRLTVV.

This chain connects TRBV2 to TRBJ1-6; 7 nucleotides line up with TRBD1. Losses at the gene ends were 5 bases for V and 7 bases for J; bases not matched to a gene: 11. Germline CDR1 SNHLY, CDR2 FYNNEI. The CDR3 runs 16 residues. The CDR3 is CASSLTRTGGNSPLHF. In DNA, the CDR3 is TGTGCCAGCAGTCTTACTCGGACAGGAGGGAATTCACCCCTCCACTTT.

The chain links TRBV19 to TRBJ1-1; D gene uncertain. CDR3 length equals 13 residues. V was trimmed by 8 bases and J by 4 bases, leaving 14 bases between them. Germline CDR1 LNHDA, CDR2 SQIVND (reference sequence). The CDR3 DNA sequence: TGTGCCAGTTCGATGGGGAGTTTCACTGAAGCTTTCTTT. Translating it yields CASSMGSFTEAFF.

This clone was observed a single time. V and J are TRBV6-5 and TRBJ1-1, with D unclear. Germline V gene lookup returns CDR1 MNHEY and CDR2 SVGAGI. This CDR3 has 15 amino acids. Trimming took off 0 bases at V and 6 bases at J, with 14 bases between the two ends. CDR3 loop: CASSYSPAEEAEAFF. The DNA of the CDR3 is TGTGCCAGCAGTTACTCGCCCGCAGAAGAGGCTGAAGCTTTCTTT.

The table lists this clone with a few counts. The chain uses TRBV30 and TRBJ1-2, with D possibly being TRBD1 (5 bases). From germline, CDR1 is GTSNPN and CDR2 SVGIG (reference sequence). V gave up 3 bases and J gave up 2 bases, with 7 bases separating them. The CDR3 loop spans 12 amino acids. CDR3 loop: CAWSRVNYGYTF. The CDR3 DNA sequence: TGTGCCTGGAGCAGGGTAAACTATGGCTACACCTTC.

V gene TRBV6-5 combines with J gene TRBJ2-3; D ambiguous. V lost 0 bases and J 4 bases, leaving 8 bases between the germline ends. This CDR3 has 14 amino acids. Per the germline V gene, CDR1 is MNHEY and CDR2 is SVGAGI. CDR3 DNA sequence: TGTGCCAGCAGTTACTCGAAAGTAGCAGATACGCAGTATTTT. Encoded protein: CASSYSKVADTQYF.

CDR3 DNA sequence: TGTGCCAGCAGCCAAGATGCGGGACAGACCCGCCAAGAGACCCAGTACTTC. Translation: CASSQDAGQTRQETQYF. The chain employs TRBV4-2 and TRBJ2-5, with TRBD1 as a possible D gene (7 bases). Trimming removed 0 bases from V and 1 base from J, with 15 bases in between. From germline, CDR1 is LGHNA and CDR2 YNFKEQ. This CDR3 comprises 17 residues.

The chain couples TRBV5-1 to TRBJ1-1, with TRBD1 identical over 10 bases. The CDR3 length is 15 residues. After removal of 4 bases from V and 5 bases from J, the junction contained 8 bases not matched to a gene. The germline V gene has CDR1 SGHRS and CDR2 YFSETQ. CDR3 amino acids: CASSQRTGGWTEAFF. CDR3 nucleotide sequence: TGCGCCAGCAGCCAACGGACAGGGGGTTGGACTGAAGCTTTCTTT.

The chain joins TRBV11-3 to TRBJ2-1; 11 positions match TRBD2. Germline V lookup: CDR1 SGHNT, CDR2 YENEEA. The V gene end was trimmed by 3 bases and the J gene end by 2 bases; junction bases not matched to a gene: 9. This CDR3 region has 18 residues. CDR3 in amino acids: CASSFGELAGVAYNEQFF. CDR3 nucleotides: TGTGCCAGCAGCTTTGGGGAACTAGCGGGAGTCGCCTACAATGAGCAGTTCTTC.

The V call is TRBV7-3, the J call TRBJ1-1, with D maybe TRBD1 (6 bases). Trimming shortened V by 0 bases and J by 1 base, and 9 bases separated the two germline ends. This CDR3 region has 15 residues. Germline V CDR1 and CDR2: SGHTA, FQGTGA. This CDR3 reads CASSLTSDRNTEAFF. In DNA form, the CDR3 reads TGTGCCAGCAGCTTAACATCGGACAGGAACACTGAAGCTTTCTTT.

This chain links TRBV6-1 with TRBJ2-2; perhaps TRBD1 as D (7 bases). The CDR3 consists of 17 residues. V was trimmed by 1 base and J by 1 base, leaving 13 bases between them. The germline V gene has CDR1 MNHNS and CDR2 SASEGT. The chain's CDR3 is CASSEVRGRKNTGELFF. The CDR3 DNA reads as TGTGCCAGCAGTGAAGTCAGGGGGAGGAAGAACACCGGGGAGCTGTTTTTT.

The chain couples TRBV19 to TRBJ1-5, with D perhaps matching TRBD1 (5 bases). Germline V gene data show CDR1 as LNHDA and CDR2 as SQIVND (reference sequence). The V end was cut by 2 bases, the J end by 2 bases, with 13 bases between. This CDR3 has 16 amino acids. CDR3 bases: TGTGCCAGTAGTATAAGAGGAGGGGTTGGCAATCAGCCCCAGCATTTT. This encodes CASSIRGGVGNQPQHF.